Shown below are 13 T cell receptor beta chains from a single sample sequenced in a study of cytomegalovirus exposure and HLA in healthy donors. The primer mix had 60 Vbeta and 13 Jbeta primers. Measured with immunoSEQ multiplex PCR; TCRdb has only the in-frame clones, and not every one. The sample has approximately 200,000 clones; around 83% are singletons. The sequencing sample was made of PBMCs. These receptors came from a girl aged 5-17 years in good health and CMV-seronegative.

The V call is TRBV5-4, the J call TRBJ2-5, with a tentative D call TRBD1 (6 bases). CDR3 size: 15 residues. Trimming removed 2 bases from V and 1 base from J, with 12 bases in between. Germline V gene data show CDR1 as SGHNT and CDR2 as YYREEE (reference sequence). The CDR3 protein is CASSFQGSLQETQYF. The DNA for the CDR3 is TGTGCCAGCAGCTTCCAGGGGAGTCTCCAAGAGACCCAGTACTTC.

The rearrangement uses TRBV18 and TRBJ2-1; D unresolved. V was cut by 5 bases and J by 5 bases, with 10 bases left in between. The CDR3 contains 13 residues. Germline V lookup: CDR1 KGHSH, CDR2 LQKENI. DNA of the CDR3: TGTGCCAGCTCATCAACCGCGAACAATGAGCAGTTCTTC. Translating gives CASSSTANNEQFF.

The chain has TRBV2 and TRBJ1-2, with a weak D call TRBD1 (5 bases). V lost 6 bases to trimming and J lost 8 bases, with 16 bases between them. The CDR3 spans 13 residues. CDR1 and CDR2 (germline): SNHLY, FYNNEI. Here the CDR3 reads CASSREVVSGYTF. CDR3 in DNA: TGTGCCAGCAGCAGGGAGGTAGTCAGCGGCTACACCTTC.

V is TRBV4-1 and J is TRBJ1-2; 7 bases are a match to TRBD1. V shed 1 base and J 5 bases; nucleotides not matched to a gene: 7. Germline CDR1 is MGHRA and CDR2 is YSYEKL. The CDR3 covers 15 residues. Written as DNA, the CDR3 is TGCGCCAGCAGCCAAGGTGACAGGGCAGGGTATGGCTACACCTTC. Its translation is CASSQGDRAGYGYTF.

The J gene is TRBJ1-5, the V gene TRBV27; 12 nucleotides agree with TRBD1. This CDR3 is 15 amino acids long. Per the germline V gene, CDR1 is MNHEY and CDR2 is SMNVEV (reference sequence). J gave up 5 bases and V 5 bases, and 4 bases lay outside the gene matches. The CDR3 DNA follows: TGTGCCAGCAGTGCCGGGACAGGGGGCCATCAGCCCCAGCATTTT. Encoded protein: CASSAGTGGHQPQHF.

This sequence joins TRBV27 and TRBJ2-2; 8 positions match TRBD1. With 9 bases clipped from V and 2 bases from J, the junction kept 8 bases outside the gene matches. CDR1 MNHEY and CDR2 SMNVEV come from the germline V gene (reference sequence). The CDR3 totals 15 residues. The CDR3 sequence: CASRRGQANTGELFF. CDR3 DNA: TGTGCCAGTCGCAGGGGACAGGCAAACACCGGGGAGCTGTTTTTT.

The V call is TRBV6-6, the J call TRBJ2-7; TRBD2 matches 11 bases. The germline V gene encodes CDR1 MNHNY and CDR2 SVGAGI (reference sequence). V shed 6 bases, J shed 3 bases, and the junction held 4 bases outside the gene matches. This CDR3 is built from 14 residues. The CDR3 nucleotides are TGTGCCAGCAGCCCCGGGACTAGCGGCTACGAGCAGTACTTC. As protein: CASSPGTSGYEQYF.

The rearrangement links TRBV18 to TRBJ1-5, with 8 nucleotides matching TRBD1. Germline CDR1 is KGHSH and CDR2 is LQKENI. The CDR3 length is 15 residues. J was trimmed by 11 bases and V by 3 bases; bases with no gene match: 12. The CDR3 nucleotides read TGTGCCAGCTCACCGGGACAGGAGGGGGCGAAGGCCCAGCATTTT. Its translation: CASSPGQEGAKAQHF.

The CDR3 is CASTQRGRGTEAFF. CDR3 nucleotide sequence: TGCGCCAGCACTCAAAGGGGGCGAGGCACTGAAGCTTTCTTT. The rearrangement uses TRBV5-1 and TRBJ1-1; 7 bases fit TRBD1. The J segment lost 4 bases and the V segment lost 6 bases, leaving 9 bases of the junction unmatched. CDR1 is SGHRS, CDR2 YFSETQ, per germline. The CDR3 is made up of 14 amino acids.

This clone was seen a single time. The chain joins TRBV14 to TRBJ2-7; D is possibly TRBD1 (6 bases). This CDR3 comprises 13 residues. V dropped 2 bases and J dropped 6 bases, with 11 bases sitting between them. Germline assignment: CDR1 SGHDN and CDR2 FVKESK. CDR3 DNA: TGTGCCAGCAGCCAAAGCGGCAGGGGCGAGCAGTACTTC. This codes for CASSQSGRGEQYF.

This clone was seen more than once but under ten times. CDR3 residues: CASSRIAGEQYF. The CDR3 DNA reads as TGTGCCAGCAGTCGCATAGCGGGAGAGCAGTACTTC. The chain couples TRBV2 to TRBJ2-7, with 8 bases aligning to TRBD2. CDR1 is SNHLY, CDR2 FYNNEI, per germline. The CDR3 contains 12 residues. Trimming at V came to 5 bases and at J to 7 bases, leaving 4 bases not matched to a gene.

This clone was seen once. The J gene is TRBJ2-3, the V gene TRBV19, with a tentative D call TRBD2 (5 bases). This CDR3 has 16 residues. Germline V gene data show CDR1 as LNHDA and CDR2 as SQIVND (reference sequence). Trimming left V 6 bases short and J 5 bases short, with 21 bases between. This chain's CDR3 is CASSGPRAIYGDTQYF. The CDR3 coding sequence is TGTGCCAGTAGCGGCCCGAGGGCGATTTATGGAGATACGCAGTATTTT.

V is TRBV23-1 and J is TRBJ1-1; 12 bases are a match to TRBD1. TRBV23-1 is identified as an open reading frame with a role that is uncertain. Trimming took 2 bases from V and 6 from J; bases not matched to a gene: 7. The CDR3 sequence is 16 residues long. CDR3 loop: CASSQGGQGAGSEAFF. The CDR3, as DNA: TGCGCCAGCAGTCAAGGGGGACAGGGGGCAGGATCTGAAGCTTTCTTT.